The 8 T cell receptor beta chains in this list originate from one sample, sequenced in a study of human T cells and chemical hapten exposure. TCRdb re-called the RACE reads with MiXCR, one entry per CDR3 protein. The sample shows 300,000 to 450,000 distinct CDR3 sequences, more than 4.5% of them seen only once. Time point noted: pre-sensitization, week 0. Described treatment: therapeutic diphenylcyclopropenone sensitization with weekly scalp DPC. Sequenced here: whole blood, sampled in connection with sensitization to the hapten diphenylcyclopropenone (DPC). Source of these receptors: a woman aged 45-65 years with alopecia areata. Some clones in this sample may be carry-over from other donors' samples.

This clonotype has at least ten counts. V gene TRBV12-3 or TRBV12-4 combines with J gene TRBJ1-3, with 7 bases identical to TRBD1. V lost 1 base to trimming and J lost 2 bases; unmatched junction nucleotides: 2. The CDR3 length is 15 residues. CDR3 in amino acids: CASSLGTGPGNTIYF. CDR3 coding DNA: TGTGCCAGCAGTTTAGGGACAGGCCCTGGAAACACCATATATTTT.

The table lists this clonotype with many counts. The chain couples TRBV5-1 to TRBJ2-2; 7 positions agree with TRBD2. Trimming at V came to 4 bases and at J to 1 base, leaving 7 bases not matched to a gene. The CDR3 covers 16 residues. Germline values: CDR1 SGHRS, CDR2 YFSETQ. This CDR3 is CASSLSSSGNTGELFF. CDR3 in DNA: TGCGCCAGCAGCCTTTCTTCTAGCGGGAACACCGGGGAGCTGTTTTTT. Variable domain in full (rest from reference TRBV5-1 and TRBJ2-2): KAGVTQTPRYLIKTRGQQVTLSCSPISGHRSVSWYQQTPGQGLQFLFEYFSETQRNKGNFPGRFSGRQFSNSRSEMNVSTLELGDSALYLCASSLSSSGNTGELFFGEGSRLTVL.

This clonotype was picked up a small number of times. The chain carries TRBV5-1 and TRBJ1-2; 8 bases align to TRBD1. The ends lost 3 bases at V and 4 bases at J; junction bases unmatched: 8. CDR1 SGHRS and CDR2 YFSETQ come from the germline V gene. The CDR3 runs 15 residues. The chain's CDR3 is CASSSGQGQVYGYTF. DNA for the CDR3: TGCGCCAGCAGCTCCGGACAGGGACAAGTCTATGGCTACACCTTC. Full variable domain (outside the CDR3, taken from reference TRBV5-1 and TRBJ1-2): KAGVTQTPRYLIKTRGQQVTLSCSPISGHRSVSWYQQTPGQGLQFLFEYFSETQRNKGNFPGRFSGRQFSNSRSEMNVSTLELGDSALYLCASSSGQGQVYGYTFGSGTRLTVV.

The chain recombines TRBV29-1 with TRBJ2-6, with TRBD1 as a possible D gene (5 bases). This CDR3 region has 17 residues. The V end was cut by 0 bases, the J end by 0 bases, with 12 bases between. From germline, CDR1 is SQVTM and CDR2 ANQGSEA. The CDR3 is CSVEDRQGSSGANVLTF. The DNA of the CDR3 is TGCAGCGTTGAAGATAGGCAGGGCAGCTCTGGGGCCAACGTCCTGACTTTC.

This clonotype has more than one count but fewer than ten. The chain carries TRBV9 and TRBJ1-1, with D possibly being TRBD1 (5 bases). V was cut by 6 bases and J by 1 base, with 7 bases left in between. This CDR3 is built from 12 residues. Germline V gene data show CDR1 as SGDLS and CDR2 as YYNGEE. This CDR3 is CASTDKNTEAFF. For the CDR3, the DNA is TGTGCCAGCACGGACAAGAACACTGAAGCTTTCTTT.

Ten or more counts support this clonotype. J is TRBJ2-3 and V is TRBV3-1; D gene uncertain. Trimming took 1 base from V and 0 from J, leaving 14 bases between them. The length of the CDR3 is 17 residues. The germline CDR1 and CDR2 sequences are LGHDT and YNNKEL (reference sequence). The CDR3 region is CASSQAPESWSTDTQYF. The CDR3 DNA is TGTGCCAGCAGCCAAGCGCCCGAGAGCTGGAGCACAGATACGCAGTATTTT.

This clonotype was found many times. The genes are TRBV7-2 and TRBJ1-4, with D hard to call. V was trimmed by 1 base and J by 3 bases, leaving 9 bases between them. The germline gives CDR1 SGHTA, CDR2 FQGNSA. The CDR3 sequence is 15 residues long. The CDR3: CASSLVGSANEKLFF. DNA of the CDR3: TGTGCCAGCAGCTTAGTAGGGTCAGCTAATGAAAAACTGTTTTTT.

At least ten counts were recorded for this clonotype. The gene calls are TRBV25-1 and TRBJ2-7; no firm D call. Germline CDR1 MGHDK, CDR2 SYGVNS. The CDR3 totals 11 residues. V lost 6 bases to trimming and J lost 6 bases, with 9 bases between them. The CDR3 spells CASSRGLEQYF. The DNA of the CDR3 is TGTGCCAGCAGCCGAGGTCTCGAGCAGTACTTC.